Sequencing of this T cell receptor (beta chain) was carried out in a study of human T cells and chemical hapten exposure. Using its own MiXCR run on the RACE reads, TCRdb lists one record per CDR3 protein. Found here are 55,000 to 75,000 distinct CDR3 sequences, about 7% of them singletons; the top ten hold under 2%. The CDR3 spans 13 residues. Germline-derived CDR1 and CDR2 are MDHEN and SYDVKM. V was clipped by 4 bases and J by 7 bases; unmatched bases: 3. Time point noted: pre-sensitization, week 0. Treatment given: therapeutic diphenylcyclopropenone sensitization with weekly scalp DPC. Ahead of applying each patch test, blood was sampled. Only a few counts were recorded for this clonotype.

The chain combines TRBV28 with TRBJ1-2; TRBD1 matches at 10 bases. The sequence was obtained from a woman aged 25 to 39 with alopecia areata. Some clones in this sample may be carry-over from other donors' samples. This specimen was whole blood, taken in connection with sensitization to the hapten diphenylcyclopropenone (DPC). The CDR3 nucleotides are TGTGCCAGCAGTTGGGGACAGGGGCTTGGCTACACCTTC. As protein: CASSWGQGLGYTF.